The 7 T cell receptor beta chains presented below share a single source sample, sequenced in a study of T cell changes during pregnancy in multiple sclerosis. Produced via immunoSEQ multiplex PCR; TCRdb's table is partial and in-frame only. The sample has about 97,000 clones, 90% seen once. The sample was peripheral blood, taken in the second trimester of pregnancy. The receptor source for this set is a female donor in good health, enrolled as a control in a pregnancy study.

This chain uses TRBV6-5 with TRBJ2-1, with TRBD2 as a possible D gene (6 bases). Germline CDR1 is MNHEY and CDR2 is SVGAGI. Trimming took 5 bases from V and 8 from J, leaving 19 bases between them. The CDR3 spans 15 residues. CDR3 bases: TGTGCCAGCAGTATTCCCGGGACTCCTACCGATGAGCAGTTCTTC. Translation: CASSIPGTPTDEQFF.

The chain carries TRBV19 and TRBJ2-6; 9 nucleotides agree with TRBD1. The V gene's germline CDR1 is LNHDA and CDR2 SQIVND (reference sequence). The junction had 19 bases not matched to a gene; V was cut back by 6 bases and J by 4 bases. This CDR3 comprises 20 residues. In DNA form, the CDR3 reads TGTGCCAGTAGCACAATTTTTCCGGGACAGGGTTCAGGGGGGGCCAACGTCCTGACTTTC. Its protein product is CASSTIFPGQGSGGANVLTF. Complete variable domain (other parts from reference TRBV19 and TRBJ2-6): DGGITQSPKYLFRKEGQNVTLSCEQNLNHDAMYWYRQDPGQGLRLIYYSQIVNDFQKGDIAEGYSVSREKKESFPLTVTSAQKNPTAFYLCASSTIFPGQGSGGANVLTFGAGSRLTVL.

V gene TRBV5-8 combines with J gene TRBJ1-1, with D possibly matching TRBD1 (5 bases). There are 15 residues in the CDR3. The V end lost 0 bases, the J end lost 4 bases, and 13 bases lay between the germline ends. In germline, CDR1 is SGHTS, CDR2 YDEGEE. CDR3 nucleotide sequence: TGTGCCAGCAGCTTGGGGGGGGTTTCGGGCACTGAAGCTTTCTTT. This sequence encodes CASSLGGVSGTEAFF.

As to this clone: The same CDR3 also results from other DNA sequences found in this sample. This chain links TRBV7-2 with TRBJ1-1; D remains ambiguous. Germline CDR1 reads SGHTA; CDR2 reads FQGNSA. The CDR3 loop spans 13 amino acids. The germline V and J ends were trimmed by 4 bases and 2 bases, with 8 bases remaining between them. CDR3 protein: CASSSYLNTEAFF. The DNA for the CDR3 is TGTGCCAGCAGCTCGTATCTTAACACTGAAGCTTTCTTT. The whole variable domain, filled in from reference TRBV7-2 and TRBJ1-1, reads GAGVSQSPSNKVTEKGKDVELRCDPISGHTALYWYRQSLGQGLEFLIYFQGNSAPDKSGLPSDRFSAERTGGSVSTLTIQRTQQEDSAVYLCASSSYLNTEAFFGQGTRLTVV.

This chain uses TRBV5-4 with TRBJ1-3; D perhaps matches TRBD1 (5 bases). The CDR3 sequence is 13 residues long. Per the germline V gene, CDR1 is SGHNT and CDR2 is YYREEE (reference sequence). V dropped 4 bases and J dropped 8 bases, with 13 bases sitting between them. CDR3 sequence: CASSSWGPDTIYF. The CDR3 bases are TGTGCCAGCAGCAGCTGGGGCCCGGACACCATATATTTT.

V is TRBV11-2 and J is TRBJ1-5, with D uncertain. Trimming took off 4 bases at V and 1 base at J, with 5 bases between the two ends. The CDR3 runs 13 residues. Germline CDR1 is SGHAT and CDR2 is FQNNGV. The DNA for the CDR3 is TGTGCCAGCAGCTCAGGAAGCAATCAGCCCCAGCATTTT. Translated: CASSSGSNQPQHF.

This chain uses TRBV25-1 with TRBJ1-3; 8 positions agree with TRBD1. V shed 5 bases, J shed 3 bases, and the junction held 12 bases outside the gene matches. CDR3 length: 17 amino acids. Germline CDR1 reads MGHDK; CDR2 reads SYGVNS. CDR3 nucleotide sequence: TGTGCCAGCAGTACGACCGATACAGGGGGAAATGGAAACACCATATATTTT. It codes for CASSTTDTGGNGNTIYF.